The 30 T cell receptor beta chains presented below share a single source sample, sequenced in a study of blood T cell repertoires in COVID-19. Generated by immunoSEQ multiplex PCR, the TCRdb table keeps only in-frame clones and is missing some. The table lists 120,000 to 150,000 clones, about 83% of them singletons. Source material: peripheral blood. These receptors all come from a woman in her forties or fifties with active or convalescent COVID-19.

The rearrangement joins TRBV29-1 to TRBJ2-5, with unresolved D. From germline, CDR1 is SQVTM and CDR2 ANQGSEA. Between the trimmed V and J ends, which lost 5 bases and 5 bases, there was a span of 15 bases. This CDR3 region has 13 residues. The CDR3 sequence: CSVYSFPSETQYF. The CDR3 DNA follows: TGCAGCGTTTACAGCTTTCCTTCGGAGACCCAGTACTTC.

This rearrangement joins TRBV5-4 to TRBJ1-1; D ambiguous. The V end lost 0 bases, the J end lost 7 bases, and 16 bases lay between the germline ends. Germline V gene lookup returns CDR1 SGHNT and CDR2 YYREEE (reference sequence). The CDR3 spans 15 residues. CDR3 bases: TGTGCCAGCAGCTTGGGGCAGGTGCCGTCATTTGAAGCTTTCTTT. The encoded protein is CASSLGQVPSFEAFF. Full variable domain (rest looked up from reference TRBV5-4 and TRBJ1-1): ETGVTQSPTHLIKTRGQQVTLRCSSQSGHNTVSWYQQALGQGPQFIFQYYREEENGRGNFPPRFSGLQFPNYSSELNVNALELDDSALYLCASSLGQVPSFEAFFGQGTRLTVV.

In its sample, this clone was seen once. The chain is built from TRBV18 and TRBJ1-3, with TRBD1 identical over 7 bases. The germline V gene encodes CDR1 KGHSH and CDR2 LQKENI. The trim removed 1 base at V and 2 bases at J, leaving 2 bases unmatched. The CDR3 has 15 residues. The CDR3 bases are TGTGCCAGCTCACCACTGGACAGGACTGGAAACACCATATATTTT. Amino acids: CASSPLDRTGNTIYF.

The chain links TRBV2 to TRBJ2-4; 9 nucleotides align to TRBD1. The germline V gene encodes CDR1 SNHLY and CDR2 FYNNEI. CDR3 length equals 15 residues. Trimming cost V 7 bases and J 6 bases; bases outside gene matches: 10. Written as DNA, the CDR3 is TGTGCCAGCACCCGGGACAGGGAATTTTTAAACATTCAGTACTTC. Translated: CASTRDREFLNIQYF.

The chain has TRBV7-9 and TRBJ1-2; the match to TRBD1 covers 8 bases. The CDR3 runs to 16 residues. J gave up 8 bases and V 4 bases, and 15 bases lay outside the gene matches. Looked up from germline, CDR1 is SEHNR and CDR2 is FQNEAQ (reference sequence). The CDR3 spells CASSSYIGGGQDGYTF. Here the CDR3 DNA reads TGTGCCAGCAGCTCATATATTGGGGGGGGACAGGACGGCTACACCTTC.

The chain joins TRBV3-1 (or the pseudogene TRBV3-2) to TRBJ2-7, with 8 bases aligning to TRBD2. The CDR3 covers 15 residues. V was pared by 4 bases and J by 0 bases, with 5 bases of the junction left unmatched. CDR1 is LGHDT, CDR2 YNNKEL, per germline (reference sequence). CDR3 coding DNA: TGTGCCAGCAGCCTGGTAGCGGGGCCCTCCTACGAGCAGTACTTC. It translates to CASSLVAGPSYEQYF.

In this sample, this clone turned up once. This rearrangement joins TRBV5-4 to TRBJ2-3, with 8 bases matching TRBD2. The length of the CDR3 is 15 residues. The V and J ends lost 4 bases and 1 base, in that order; junction bases with no gene match: 5. Germline lookup yields CDR1 SGHNT and CDR2 YYREEE (reference sequence). The CDR3 DNA reads TGTGCCAGCAGCCTGAGCGGGGGCCGCACAGATACGCAGTATTTT. Amino acids: CASSLSGGRTDTQYF.

In DNA, the CDR3 is TGTGCCAGCAGTGACCGCGGGGGCGGGAGGGATGAGCAGTTCTTC. Translated, it gives CASSDRGGGRDEQFF. This rearrangement joins TRBV6-4 to TRBJ2-1, with TRBD2 identical over 9 bases. The CDR3 covers 15 residues. V shed 2 bases, J shed 8 bases, and the junction held 7 bases outside the gene matches. Germline V gene sequence: CDR1 MRHNA, CDR2 SNTAGT.

The chain is built from TRBV7-3 and TRBJ2-1; tentative D call: TRBD1 (6 bases). Germline lookup yields CDR1 SGHTA and CDR2 FQGTGA. V gave up 5 bases and J gave up 0 bases, with 11 bases separating them. The CDR3 length is 15 residues. In DNA form, the CDR3 reads TGTGCCAGCAGCCCTACAGGGACCTCCTACAATGAGCAGTTCTTC. It encodes CASSPTGTSYNEQFF.

J is TRBJ1-1 and V is TRBV7-5. TRBV7-5 is a listed pseudogene. This CDR3 is built from 13 residues. The CDR3 spells CARSPLPNTEAFF. The CDR3, as DNA: TGTGCCAGAAGCCCCCTCCCGAACACTGAAGCTTTCTTT.

This clone was observed once. This chain uses TRBV11-3 with TRBJ2-2; a weak D match, TRBD2 (6 bases). This CDR3 is 15 amino acids long. Trimming removed 5 bases at V and 0 bases at J, with 10 bases between. Per germline, CDR1 SGHNT and CDR2 YENEEA. The CDR3 nucleotides read TGTGCCAGCAGCCCCGGGGGACCGAACACCGGGGAGCTGTTTTTT. This codes for CASSPGGPNTGELFF.

The J gene is TRBJ1-2, the V gene TRBV6-1; D not resolved. Per germline, CDR1 MNHNS and CDR2 SASEGT. The V and J ends lost 0 bases and 4 bases respectively, with 6 bases between them. The CDR3 covers 13 residues. Here the CDR3 reads CASSEAGSYGYTF. DNA of the CDR3: TGTGCCAGCAGTGAAGCGGGCAGCTATGGCTACACCTTC.

The count of this clone is one. The V gene is TRBV5-1, the J gene TRBJ1-2; possible D gene TRBD1, 5 bases. Deletions cut 1 base from V and 4 bases from J, with 17 bases between. The CDR3 is 16 residues long. Germline V lookup: CDR1 SGHRS, CDR2 YFSETQ. The CDR3: CASSLTSGREGYGYTF. In DNA, the CDR3 is TGCGCCAGCAGCTTGACTTCGGGCAGGGAGGGCTATGGCTACACCTTC.

The J gene is TRBJ2-1, the V gene TRBV7-2, with D tentatively TRBD1 (5 bases). The CDR3 is 12 residues long. The V end lost 5 bases, the J end lost 9 bases, and 11 bases lay between the germline ends. Germline V lookup: CDR1 SGHTA, CDR2 FQGNSA. The CDR3 loop reads CASSTQVFEQFF. As DNA, the CDR3 is TGTGCCAGCAGCACACAGGTCTTTGAGCAGTTCTTC.

V is TRBV6-1 and J is TRBJ2-3; 12 bases match TRBD2. The germline gives CDR1 MNHNS, CDR2 SASEGT. CDR3 length: 17 amino acids. Unmatched junction bases numbered 7, after V lost 2 bases and J lost 4 bases. CDR3 region: CASSESGLAGGPDTQYF. In nucleotides, the CDR3 is TGTGCCAGCAGTGAATCGGGCCTAGCGGGGGGGCCAGATACGCAGTATTTT.

The chain links TRBV4-3 to TRBJ2-7; TRBD1 is a possible D gene (6 bases). The V end lost 1 base, the J end lost 5 bases, and 21 bases lay between the germline ends. CDR1 is LGHNA and CDR2 is YSLEER in the germline V gene. This CDR3 has 17 residues. The CDR3 reads CASSQVYRVTLRDEQYF. Written as DNA, the CDR3 is TGCGCCAGCAGCCAAGTCTACAGGGTAACGTTACGCGACGAGCAGTACTTC.

This clone has just one count. J is TRBJ2-1 and V is TRBV5-1, with 7 bases aligning to TRBD1. The length of the CDR3 is 15 residues. Per germline, CDR1 SGHRS and CDR2 YFSETQ. The V segment lost 0 bases and the J segment 4 bases; nucleotides outside the gene matches: 4. CDR3 coding DNA: TGCGCCAGCAGCTTGGGACAGGGTGGGTACAATGAGCAGTTCTTC. It yields the protein CASSLGQGGYNEQFF.

The J gene is TRBJ2-4, the V gene TRBV21-1; TRBD1, the D gene given by the table, was not confirmed from the DNA. TRBV21-1 is a recognized pseudogene. This CDR3 comprises 23 residues. In nucleotides, the CDR3 is TGTGCCAGCAGCAAAGGTCGTCCGACAACAGGGTTAAGAAGGGCTTTAGCCAAAAACATTCAGTACTTC. Amino acid sequence: CASSKGRPTTGLRRALAKNIQYF.

The genes are TRBV11-2 and TRBJ2-7; D may be TRBD1 (6 bases). The germline gives CDR1 SGHAT, CDR2 FQNNGV. Trimming took 5 bases from V and 5 from J, leaving 16 bases between them. This CDR3 spans 14 amino acids. CDR3 coding DNA: TGTGCCAGCAGCACCACCTGGGGGCTGGACGAGCAGTACTTC. This translates into CASSTTWGLDEQYF. The full variable domain, in which reference TRBV11-2 and TRBJ2-7 provide the parts outside the CDR3, is EAGVAQSPRYKIIEKRQSVAFWCNPISGHATLYWYQQILGQGPKLLIQFQNNGVVDDSQLPKDRFSAERLKGVDSTLKIQPAKLEDSAVYLCASSTTWGLDEQYFGPGTRLTVT.

V usage is TRBV5-4 and J usage is TRBJ2-3; 7 nucleotides match TRBD1. The germline V gene encodes CDR1 SGHNT and CDR2 YYREEE (reference sequence). The V gene end was trimmed by 0 bases and the J gene end by 0 bases; junction bases not matched to a gene: 4. The CDR3 contains 16 residues. The CDR3 sequence: CASSLGTGASTDTQYF. In nucleotides, the CDR3 is TGTGCCAGCAGCTTGGGGACAGGCGCAAGCACAGATACGCAGTATTTT.

The chain uses TRBV6-1 and TRBJ1-2; tentative D call: TRBD1 (5 bases). Germline CDR1 and CDR2: MNHNS and SASEGT. There are 13 residues in the CDR3. Trimming took 3 bases from V and 4 from J, leaving 9 bases between them. The CDR3 sequence is CASSDRAVYGYTF. CDR3 nucleotide sequence: TGTGCCAGCAGTGACAGGGCCGTCTATGGCTACACCTTC.

This chain connects TRBV6-5 to TRBJ2-1; the match to TRBD2 covers 9 bases. The CDR3 loop spans 16 amino acids. CDR1 is MNHEY and CDR2 is SVGAGI in the germline V gene. V was pared by 0 bases and J by 9 bases, with 9 bases of the junction left unmatched. The CDR3 DNA reads TGTGCCAGCAGTTACTCCCCGGCGGGGGGGCCGGGTGAGCAGTTCTTC. Translated: CASSYSPAGGPGEQFF.

This clone was detected once. The chain has TRBV2 and TRBJ2-2; TRBD2 matches at 13 bases. The length of the CDR3 is 16 residues. Germline V CDR1 and CDR2: SNHLY, FYNNEI. After removal of 5 bases from V and 6 bases from J, the junction contained 6 bases not matched to a gene. Here the CDR3 reads CASSSTSGGASGELFF. CDR3 sequence (DNA): TGTGCCAGCAGTTCCACTAGCGGGGGGGCCTCCGGGGAGCTGTTTTTT.

This chain connects TRBV5-4 to TRBJ2-2; 8 nucleotides match TRBD1. This CDR3 comprises 17 residues. J was trimmed by 1 base and V by 6 bases; bases with no gene match: 11. Germline V CDR1 and CDR2: SGHNT, YYREEE (reference sequence). The CDR3 coding sequence is TGTGCCAGCACCACAACGAGACAGGGGAGGAACACCGGGGAGCTGTTTTTT. Translation: CASTTTRQGRNTGELFF.

The J gene is TRBJ1-3, the V gene TRBV11-2; 8 bases fit TRBD1. V was clipped by 4 bases and J by 0 bases; unmatched bases: 5. Germline-derived CDR1 and CDR2 are SGHAT and FQNNGV. This CDR3 spans 16 amino acids. CDR3 sequence: CASSSQQGVSGNTIYF. Written as DNA, the CDR3 is TGTGCCAGCAGCTCACAACAGGGGGTCTCTGGAAACACCATATATTTT.

Notes on this clone: The conserved phenylalanine or tryptophan is not found at the CDR3 terminus, so this likely reflects a read error. Because the CDR3's place on the DNA is in doubt, the DNA is left out and the CDR3 is given as listed by TCRdb. This chain joins TRBV23-1 and TRBJ2-7; no DNA check was done on the table's D call, TRBD2. TRBV23-1 is given ORF status, its function remaining uncertain. 16 amino acids form the CDR3, both terminal residues included. This chain's CDR3 is CASSPPQRGLAGDFHL.

This chain links TRBV14 with TRBJ2-5, with D uncertain. The CDR3 length is 13 residues. Germline V lookup: CDR1 SGHDN, CDR2 FVKESK. V was cut by 0 bases and J by 1 base, with 3 bases left in between. CDR3 coding DNA: TGTGCCAGCAGCCAAGAGGCCCAAGAGACCCAGTACTTC. Amino acid sequence: CASSQEAQETQYF.

The chain is built from TRBV6-5 and TRBJ1-2, with 7 bases matching TRBD1. Germline V gene sequence: CDR1 MNHEY, CDR2 SVGAGI. The CDR3 consists of 16 residues. The V segment lost 2 bases and the J segment 7 bases; nucleotides outside the gene matches: 13. The CDR3 DNA is TGTGCCAGCAGTTACACTAAGAACAGGGGTGTACGTGGCTACACCTTC. It encodes CASSYTKNRGVRGYTF.

A few counts support this clone. This chain joins TRBV6-2 or TRBV6-3 and TRBJ1-5; the match to TRBD1 covers 8 bases. There are 15 residues in the CDR3. The V and J ends lost 3 bases and 5 bases, in that order; junction bases with no gene match: 6. The germline CDR1 and CDR2 sequences are MNHEY and SVGEGT. CDR3 protein: CASSYQGQGHQPQHF. DNA for the CDR3: TGTGCCAGCAGTTATCAAGGACAGGGCCATCAGCCCCAGCATTTT.

The J gene is TRBJ2-7, the V gene TRBV6-5; TRBD1 matches at 7 bases. The germline V gene has CDR1 MNHEY and CDR2 SVGAGI. CDR3 length: 13 amino acids. The trim removed 4 bases at V and 1 base at J, leaving 1 base unmatched. CDR3 sequence reads: CASSSGQSYEQYF. CDR3 nucleotide sequence: TGTGCCAGCAGTTCGGGACAGTCCTACGAGCAGTACTTC.